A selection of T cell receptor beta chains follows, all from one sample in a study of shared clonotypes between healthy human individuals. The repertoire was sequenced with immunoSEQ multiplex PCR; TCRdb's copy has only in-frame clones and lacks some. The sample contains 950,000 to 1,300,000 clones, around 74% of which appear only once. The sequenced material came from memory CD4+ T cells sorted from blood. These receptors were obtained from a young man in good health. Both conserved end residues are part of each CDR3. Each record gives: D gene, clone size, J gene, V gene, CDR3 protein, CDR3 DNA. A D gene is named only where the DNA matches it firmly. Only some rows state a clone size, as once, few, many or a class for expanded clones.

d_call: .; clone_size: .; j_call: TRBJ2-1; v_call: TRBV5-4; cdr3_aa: CASRPGVNNEQFF; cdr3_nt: TGTGCCAGCAGACCCGGGGTGAACAATGAGCAGTTCTTC
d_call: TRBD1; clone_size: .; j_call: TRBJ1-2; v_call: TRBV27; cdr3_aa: CASSPGQGTTNYGYTF; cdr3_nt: TGTGCCAGCAGTCCGGGACAGGGGACCACTAACTATGGCTACACCTTC
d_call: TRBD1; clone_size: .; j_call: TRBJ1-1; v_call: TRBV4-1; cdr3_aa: CASSRGQGVGTEAFF; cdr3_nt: TGCGCCAGCAGTCGTGGACAGGGCGTCGGCACTGAAGCTTTCTTT
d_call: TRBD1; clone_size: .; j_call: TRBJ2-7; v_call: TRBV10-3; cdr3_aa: CAISDSTGGQYF; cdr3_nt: TGTGCCATCAGTGATTCGACAGGGGGGCAGTACTTC
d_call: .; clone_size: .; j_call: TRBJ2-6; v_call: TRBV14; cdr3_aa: CASSQDRKPGPSGANVLTF; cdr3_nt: TGTGCCAGCAGCCAAGATAGGAAGCCAGGACCCTCTGGGGCCAACGTCCTGACTTTC
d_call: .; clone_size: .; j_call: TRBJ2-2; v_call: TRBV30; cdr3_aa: CAWSVEGTGELFF; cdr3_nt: TGTGCCTGGAGTGTAGAAGGTACCGGGGAGCTGTTTTTT
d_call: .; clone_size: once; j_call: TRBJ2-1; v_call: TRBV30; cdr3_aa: CAWESHRANEQFF; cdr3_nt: TGTGCCTGGGAGTCCCACAGGGCCAATGAGCAGTTCTTC
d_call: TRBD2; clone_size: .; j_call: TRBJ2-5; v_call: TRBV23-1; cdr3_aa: CASSQYGSGGTHQLETQYF; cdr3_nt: TGCGCCAGCAGTCAATATGGATCCGGGGGGACCCATCAGCTCGAGACCCAGTACTTC
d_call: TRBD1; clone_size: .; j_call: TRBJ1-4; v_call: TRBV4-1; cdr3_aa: CASSQDQGGATNEKLFF; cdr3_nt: TGCGCCAGCAGCCAAGATCAGGGGGGCGCAACTAATGAAAAACTGTTTTTT
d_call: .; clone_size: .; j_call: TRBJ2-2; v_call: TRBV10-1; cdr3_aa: CASSAPGPGELFF; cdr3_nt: TGCGCCAGCAGCGCACCAGGACCCGGGGAGCTGTTTTTT
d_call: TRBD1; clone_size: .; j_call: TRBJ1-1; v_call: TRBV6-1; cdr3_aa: CASRGTGVTTEAFF; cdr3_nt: TGTGCCAGCAGGGGAACAGGGGTGACCACTGAAGCTTTCTTT
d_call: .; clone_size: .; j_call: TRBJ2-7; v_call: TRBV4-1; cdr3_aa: CASSQEAGTYEQYF; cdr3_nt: TGCGCCAGCAGCCAAGAAGCAGGGACCTACGAGCAGTACTTC
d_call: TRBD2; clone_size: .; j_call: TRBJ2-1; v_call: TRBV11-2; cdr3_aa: CASSSGLAGHNEQFF; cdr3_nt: TGTGCCAGCAGCTCGGGACTAGCGGGTCACAATGAGCAGTTCTTC
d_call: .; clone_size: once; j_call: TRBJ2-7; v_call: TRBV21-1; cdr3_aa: CAISIFYEQYF; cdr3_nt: TGTGCCATCTCCATCTTTTACGAGCAGTACTTC
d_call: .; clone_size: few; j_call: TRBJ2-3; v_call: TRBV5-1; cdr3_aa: CASLDEADTQYF; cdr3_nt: TGCGCCAGCCTAGACGAGGCAGATACGCAGTATTTT
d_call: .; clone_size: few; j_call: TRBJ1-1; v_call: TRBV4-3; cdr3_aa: CASSQGLGDLAFF; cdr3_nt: TGCGCCAGCAGCCAAGGCTTGGGAGACCTTGCTTTCTTT
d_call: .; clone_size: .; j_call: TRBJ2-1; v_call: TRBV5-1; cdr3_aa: CASSSGDEIINEQFF; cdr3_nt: TGCGCCAGCAGCTCGGGGGACGAGATTATCAATGAGCAGTTCTTC
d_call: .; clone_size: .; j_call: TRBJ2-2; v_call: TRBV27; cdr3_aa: CASRVTVNTGELFF; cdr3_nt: TGTGCCAGCAGAGTAACAGTGAACACCGGGGAGCTGTTTTTT
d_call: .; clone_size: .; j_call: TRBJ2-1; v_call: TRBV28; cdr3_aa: CASSLYMQGSYNEQFF; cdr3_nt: TGTGCCAGCAGTTTATATATGCAGGGCTCCTACAATGAGCAGTTCTTC
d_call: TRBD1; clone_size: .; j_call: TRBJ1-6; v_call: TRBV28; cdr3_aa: CASRGQENSPLHF; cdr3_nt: TGTGCCAGCCGGGGACAGGAAAATTCACCCCTCCACTTT
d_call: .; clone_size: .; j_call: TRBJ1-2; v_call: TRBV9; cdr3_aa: CASSVDPDSGGGYTF; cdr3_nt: TGTGCCAGCAGCGTAGACCCCGACTCCGGAGGTGGCTACACCTTC
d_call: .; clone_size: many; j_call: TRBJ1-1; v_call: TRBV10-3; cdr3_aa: CATQGRTDTEAFF; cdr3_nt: TGTGCCACTCAGGGGCGGACGGACACTGAAGCTTTCTTT
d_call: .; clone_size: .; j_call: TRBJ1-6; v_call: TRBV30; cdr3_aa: CAWSVSANSPLHF; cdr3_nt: TGTGCCTGGAGTGTATCGGCGAATTCACCCCTCCACTTT
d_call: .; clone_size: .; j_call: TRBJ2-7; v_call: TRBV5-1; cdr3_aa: CASRFGGSYEQYF; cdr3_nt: TGCGCCAGCAGGTTCGGGGGAAGCTACGAGCAGTACTTC
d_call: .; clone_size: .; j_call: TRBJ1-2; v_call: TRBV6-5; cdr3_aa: CASKVMEANYGYTF; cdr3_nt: TGTGCCAGCAAAGTAATGGAAGCTAACTATGGCTACACCTTC
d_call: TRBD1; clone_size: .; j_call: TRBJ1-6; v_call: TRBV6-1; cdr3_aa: CASSVTGRALHF; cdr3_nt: TGTGCCAGCAGTGTGACAGGGAGAGCCCTCCACTTT
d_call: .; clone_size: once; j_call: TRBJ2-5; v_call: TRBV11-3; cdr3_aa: CASSRGSEYQETQYF; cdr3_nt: TGTGCCAGCAGCCGGGGGTCGGAGTACCAAGAGACCCAGTACTTC
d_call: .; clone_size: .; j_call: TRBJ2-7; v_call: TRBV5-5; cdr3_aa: CASSLVGPSYEQYF; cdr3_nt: TGTGCCAGCAGCTTGGTCGGCCCCTCCTACGAGCAGTACTTC
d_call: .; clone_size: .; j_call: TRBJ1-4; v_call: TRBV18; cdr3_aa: CASSPRPEEKLFF; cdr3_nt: TGTGCCAGCTCACCACGACCGGAGGAAAAACTGTTTTTT
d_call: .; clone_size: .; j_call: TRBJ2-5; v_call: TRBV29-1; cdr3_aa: CSVEETGRETQYF; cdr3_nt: TGCAGCGTTGAAGAAACAGGGCGAGAGACCCAGTACTTC
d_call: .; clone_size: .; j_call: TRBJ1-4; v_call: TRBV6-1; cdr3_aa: CASSFREREKLFF; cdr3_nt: TGTGCCAGCAGTTTCAGGGAAAGAGAAAAACTGTTTTTT
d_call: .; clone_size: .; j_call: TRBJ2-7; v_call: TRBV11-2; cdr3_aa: CASSPATMVLEQYF; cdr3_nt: TGTGCCAGCAGCCCGGCAACTATGGTGCTCGAGCAGTACTTC
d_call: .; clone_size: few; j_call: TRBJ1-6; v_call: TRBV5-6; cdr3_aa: CASKQGWNSPLHF; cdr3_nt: TGTGCCAGCAAGCAGGGGTGGAATTCACCCCTCCACTTT
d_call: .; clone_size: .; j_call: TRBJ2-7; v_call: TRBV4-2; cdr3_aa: CASSQEPSSYEQYF; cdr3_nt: TGTGCCAGCAGCCAAGAGCCGAGCTCCTACGAGCAGTACTTC
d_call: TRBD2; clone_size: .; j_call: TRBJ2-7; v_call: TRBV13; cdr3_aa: CASSFGGTTYEQYF; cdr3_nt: TGTGCCAGCAGCTTTGGCGGGACTACCTACGAGCAGTACTTC
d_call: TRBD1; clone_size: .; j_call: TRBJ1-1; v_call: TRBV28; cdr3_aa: CASRWTGTQAFF; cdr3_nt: TGTGCCAGCAGATGGACAGGAACTCAAGCTTTCTTT
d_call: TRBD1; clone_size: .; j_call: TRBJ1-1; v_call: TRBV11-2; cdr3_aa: CASSSSQGGVRTEAFF; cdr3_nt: TGTGCCAGCAGCTCCTCACAGGGGGGGGTTCGCACTGAAGCTTTCTTT
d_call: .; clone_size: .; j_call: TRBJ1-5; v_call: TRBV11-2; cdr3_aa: CASGAGHNQPQHF; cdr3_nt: TGTGCCAGCGGGGCTGGGCATAATCAGCCCCAGCATTTT
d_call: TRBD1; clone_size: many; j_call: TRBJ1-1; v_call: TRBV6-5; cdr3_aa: CASSYGQGWGDTEAFF; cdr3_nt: TGTGCCAGCAGTTATGGACAGGGCTGGGGGGACACTGAAGCTTTCTTT
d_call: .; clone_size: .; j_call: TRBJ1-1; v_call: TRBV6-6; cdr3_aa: CASRARVSGRDTEAFF; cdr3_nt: TGTGCCAGCAGGGCAAGGGTGTCAGGGCGGGACACTGAAGCTTTCTTT
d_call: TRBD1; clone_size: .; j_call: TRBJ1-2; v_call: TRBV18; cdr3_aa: CASSPSPGTGSGDGYTF; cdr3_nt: TGTGCCAGCTCACCAAGCCCCGGGACAGGGTCTGGGGATGGCTACACCTTC
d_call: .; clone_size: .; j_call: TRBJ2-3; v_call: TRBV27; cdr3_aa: CASSPIGELDDTQYF; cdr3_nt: TGTGCCAGCAGTCCTATCGGGGAACTAGATGATACGCAGTATTTT
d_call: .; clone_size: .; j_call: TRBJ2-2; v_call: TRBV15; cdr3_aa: CATSSMQGLAGELFF; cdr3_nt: TGTGCCACCAGCAGTATGCAGGGGCTCGCCGGGGAGCTGTTTTTT
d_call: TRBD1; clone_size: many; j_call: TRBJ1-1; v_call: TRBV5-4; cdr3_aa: CASRPQGAYTEAFF; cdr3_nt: TGTGCCAGCAGGCCTCAGGGGGCCTACACTGAAGCTTTCTTT
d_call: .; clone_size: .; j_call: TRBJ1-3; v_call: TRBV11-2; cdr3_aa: CASSRRGPQQASGNTIYF; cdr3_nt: TGTGCCAGCAGCCGAAGGGGACCCCAGCAAGCCTCTGGAAACACCATATATTTT
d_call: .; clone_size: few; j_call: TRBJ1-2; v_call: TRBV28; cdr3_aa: CALSPQNRGVYGYTF; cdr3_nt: TGTGCCCTTAGTCCGCAGAATCGGGGAGTCTATGGCTACACCTTC
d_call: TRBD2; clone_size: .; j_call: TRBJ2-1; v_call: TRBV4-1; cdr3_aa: CASSQEGSGGNRGEQFF; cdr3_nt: TGCGCCAGCAGCCAAGAAGGGAGCGGGGGTAACCGGGGTGAGCAGTTCTTC
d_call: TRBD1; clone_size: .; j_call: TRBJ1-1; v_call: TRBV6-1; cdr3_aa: CASRPGTGGRTEAFF; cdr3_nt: TGTGCCAGCAGACCCGGGACAGGGGGCCGCACTGAAGCTTTCTTT
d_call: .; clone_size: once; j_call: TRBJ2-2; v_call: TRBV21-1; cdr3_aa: CASSKEDRGYTGELFF; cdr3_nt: TGTGCCAGCAGCAAAGAGGACAGGGGTTACACCGGGGAGCTGTTTTTT
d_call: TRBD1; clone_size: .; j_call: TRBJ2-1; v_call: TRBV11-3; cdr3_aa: CASSRDSSYNEQFF; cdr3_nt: TGTGCCAGCAGCCGGGACAGCTCCTACAATGAGCAGTTCTTC